The present entry profiles one TCR beta chain with its context. Libraries were prepared by immunoSEQ multiplex PCR; TCRdb keeps only in-frame clonotypes and omits some of them. Among around 80,000 clones listed, 75% to 95% were seen once. The germline CDR1 and CDR2 sequences are MNHNS and SASEGT. This CDR3 contains 12 residues. The data are from a study of technical replicates of blood from several donors. This chain connects TRBV6-1 to TRBJ2-3; 8 bases agree with TRBD2. This receptor was taken from a human donor in good health. Material: T cells isolated from PBMCs. As DNA, the CDR3 is TGTTCGGGCGGGGGGCTCGCAGATACGCAGTATTTT. This sequence encodes CSGGGLADTQYF.